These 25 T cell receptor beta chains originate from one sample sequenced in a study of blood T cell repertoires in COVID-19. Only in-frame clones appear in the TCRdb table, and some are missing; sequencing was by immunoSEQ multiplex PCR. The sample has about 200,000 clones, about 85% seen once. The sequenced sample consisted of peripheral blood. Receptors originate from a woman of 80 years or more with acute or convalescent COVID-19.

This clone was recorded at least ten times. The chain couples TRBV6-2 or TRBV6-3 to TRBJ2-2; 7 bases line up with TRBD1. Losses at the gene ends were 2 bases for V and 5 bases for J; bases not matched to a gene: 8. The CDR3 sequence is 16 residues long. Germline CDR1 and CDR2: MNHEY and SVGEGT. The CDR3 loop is CASSYGSGGATGELFF. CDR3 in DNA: TGTGCCAGCAGTTACGGCTCAGGGGGAGCGACCGGGGAGCTGTTTTTT.

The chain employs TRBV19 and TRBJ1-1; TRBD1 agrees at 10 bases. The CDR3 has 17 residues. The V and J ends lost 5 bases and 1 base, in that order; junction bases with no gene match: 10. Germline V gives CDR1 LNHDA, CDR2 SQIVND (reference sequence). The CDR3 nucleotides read TGTGCCAGTAGTCTTCTCCCAGGGACAGGGGCGAACACTGAAGCTTTCTTT. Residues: CASSLLPGTGANTEAFF.

CDR3 region: CASSFVGQDGVAGYTF. The CDR3 DNA sequence: TGTGCCAGCAGTTTCGTAGGACAGGATGGAGTGGCTGGCTACACCTTC. V usage is TRBV27 and J usage is TRBJ1-2, with 7 bases that match TRBD1. The germline gives CDR1 MNHEY, CDR2 SMNVEV (reference sequence). The CDR3 totals 16 residues. V lost 3 bases to trimming and J lost 7 bases; unmatched junction nucleotides: 14.

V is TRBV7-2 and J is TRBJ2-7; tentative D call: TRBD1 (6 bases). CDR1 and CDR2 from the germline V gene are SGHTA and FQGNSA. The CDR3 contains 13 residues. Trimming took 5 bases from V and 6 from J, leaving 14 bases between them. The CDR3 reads CASSADRRAEQYF. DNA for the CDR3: TGTGCCAGCAGCGCCGACAGGAGAGCCGAGCAGTACTTC.

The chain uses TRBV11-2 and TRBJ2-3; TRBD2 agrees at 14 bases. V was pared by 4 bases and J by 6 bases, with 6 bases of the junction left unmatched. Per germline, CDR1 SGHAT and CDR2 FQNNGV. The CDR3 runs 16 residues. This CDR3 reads CASSSRLAGGADTQYF. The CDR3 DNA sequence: TGTGCCAGCAGCTCAAGACTAGCGGGAGGGGCGGATACGCAGTATTTT. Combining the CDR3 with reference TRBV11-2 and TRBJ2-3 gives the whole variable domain EAGVAQSPRYKIIEKRQSVAFWCNPISGHATLYWYQQILGQGPKLLIQFQNNGVVDDSQLPKDRFSAERLKGVDSTLKIQPAKLEDSAVYLCASSSRLAGGADTQYFGPGTRLTVL.

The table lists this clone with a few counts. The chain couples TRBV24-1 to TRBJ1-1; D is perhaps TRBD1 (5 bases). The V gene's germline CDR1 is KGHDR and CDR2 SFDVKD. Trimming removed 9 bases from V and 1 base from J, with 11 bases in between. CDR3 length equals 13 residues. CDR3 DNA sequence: TGTGCCACCCAAAGACAGACGAACACTGAAGCTTTCTTT. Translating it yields CATQRQTNTEAFF.

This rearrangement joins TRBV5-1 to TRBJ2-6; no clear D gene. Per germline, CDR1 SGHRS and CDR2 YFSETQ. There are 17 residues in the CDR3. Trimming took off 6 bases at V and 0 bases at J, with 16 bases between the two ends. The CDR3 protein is CASTHGQILSGANVLTF. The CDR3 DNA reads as TGCGCCAGCACGCATGGGCAGATCCTCTCTGGGGCCAACGTCCTGACTTTC.

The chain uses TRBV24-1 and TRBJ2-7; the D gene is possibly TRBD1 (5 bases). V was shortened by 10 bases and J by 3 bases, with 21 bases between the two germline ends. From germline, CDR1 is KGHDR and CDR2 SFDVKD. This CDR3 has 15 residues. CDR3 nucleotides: TGTGCCACTTCGGTGCGGCTAACAGGAATCTACGAGCAGTACTTC. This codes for CATSVRLTGIYEQYF.

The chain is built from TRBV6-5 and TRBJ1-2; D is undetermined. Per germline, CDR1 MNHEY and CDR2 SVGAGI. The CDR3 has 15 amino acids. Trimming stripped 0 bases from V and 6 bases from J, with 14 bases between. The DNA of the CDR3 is TGTGCCAGCAGTTACTCGAGAGCCCAGGTTCATGGCTACACCTTC. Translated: CASSYSRAQVHGYTF.

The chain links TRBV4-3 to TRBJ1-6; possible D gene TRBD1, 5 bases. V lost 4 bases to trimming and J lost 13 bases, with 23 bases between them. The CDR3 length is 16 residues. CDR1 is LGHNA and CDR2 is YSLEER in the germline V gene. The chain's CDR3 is CASSRALGRSGGPLHF. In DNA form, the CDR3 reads TGCGCCAGCAGCCGAGCTCTGGGGCGTTCGGGAGGGCCCCTCCACTTT.

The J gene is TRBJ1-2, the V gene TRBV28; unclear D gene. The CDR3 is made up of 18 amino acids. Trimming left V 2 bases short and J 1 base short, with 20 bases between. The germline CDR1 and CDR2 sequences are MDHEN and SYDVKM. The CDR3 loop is CASSLPPAGPIFNYGYTF. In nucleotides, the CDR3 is TGTGCCAGCAGTTTACCACCGGCAGGCCCCATTTTTAACTATGGCTACACCTTC.

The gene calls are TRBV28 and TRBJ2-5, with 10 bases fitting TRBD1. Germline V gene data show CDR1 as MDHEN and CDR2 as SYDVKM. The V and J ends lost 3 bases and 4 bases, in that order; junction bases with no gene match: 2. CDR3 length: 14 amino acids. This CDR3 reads CASSFGTGVETQYF. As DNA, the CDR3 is TGTGCCAGCAGTTTCGGGACAGGGGTAGAGACCCAGTACTTC.

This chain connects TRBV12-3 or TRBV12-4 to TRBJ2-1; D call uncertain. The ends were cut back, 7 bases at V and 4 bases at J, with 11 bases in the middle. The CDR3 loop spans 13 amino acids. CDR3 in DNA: TGTGCCAGCACTCCGGGTGTATACAATGAGCAGTTCTTC. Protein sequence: CASTPGVYNEQFF.

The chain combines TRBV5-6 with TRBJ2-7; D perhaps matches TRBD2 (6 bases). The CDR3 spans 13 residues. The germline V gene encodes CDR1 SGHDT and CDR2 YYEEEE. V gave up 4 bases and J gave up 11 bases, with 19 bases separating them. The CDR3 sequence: CASSLGLLPQKYF. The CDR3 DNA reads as TGTGCCAGCAGCCTGGGACTCCTTCCCCAGAAGTACTTC.

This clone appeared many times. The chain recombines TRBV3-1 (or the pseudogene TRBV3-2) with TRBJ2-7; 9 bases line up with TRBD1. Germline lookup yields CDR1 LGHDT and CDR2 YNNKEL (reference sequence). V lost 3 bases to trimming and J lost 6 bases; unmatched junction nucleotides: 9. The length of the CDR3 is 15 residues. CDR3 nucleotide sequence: TGTGCCAGCAGCCACCTGGGACAGGGCCCAGGCGAGCAGTACTTC. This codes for CASSHLGQGPGEQYF.

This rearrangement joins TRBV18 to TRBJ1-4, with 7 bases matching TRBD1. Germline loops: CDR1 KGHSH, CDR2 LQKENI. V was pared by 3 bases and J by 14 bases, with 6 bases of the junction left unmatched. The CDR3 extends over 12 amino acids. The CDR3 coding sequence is TGTGCCAGCTCACCGACAGGGTCTTATCTGTTTTTT. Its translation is CASSPTGSYLFF.

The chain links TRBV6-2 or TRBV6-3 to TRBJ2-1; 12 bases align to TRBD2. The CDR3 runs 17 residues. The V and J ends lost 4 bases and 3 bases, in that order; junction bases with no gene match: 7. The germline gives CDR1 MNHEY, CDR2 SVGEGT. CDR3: CASSFSTSGSNYNEQFF. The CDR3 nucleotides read TGTGCCAGCAGTTTTTCGACTAGCGGGAGTAACTACAATGAGCAGTTCTTC.

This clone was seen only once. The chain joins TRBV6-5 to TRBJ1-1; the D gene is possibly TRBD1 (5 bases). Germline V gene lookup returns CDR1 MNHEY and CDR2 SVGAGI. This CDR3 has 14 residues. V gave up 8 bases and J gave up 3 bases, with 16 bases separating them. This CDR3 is CASQVFGGDTEAFF. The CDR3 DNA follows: TGTGCCAGCCAGGTGTTCGGAGGGGACACTGAAGCTTTCTTT.

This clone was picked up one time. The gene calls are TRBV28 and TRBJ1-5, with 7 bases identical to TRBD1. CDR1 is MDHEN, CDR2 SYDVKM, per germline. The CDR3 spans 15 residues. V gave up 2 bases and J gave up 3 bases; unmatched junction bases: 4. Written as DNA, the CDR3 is TGTGCCAGCAGTTTAGTCCAGGGGGTCAATCAGCCCCAGCATTTT. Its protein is CASSLVQGVNQPQHF.

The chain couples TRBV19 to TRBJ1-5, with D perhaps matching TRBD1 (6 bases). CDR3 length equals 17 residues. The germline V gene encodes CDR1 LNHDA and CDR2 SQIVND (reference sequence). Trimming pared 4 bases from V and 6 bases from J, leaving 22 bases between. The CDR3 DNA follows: TGTGCCAGTAGTAAGGTCCGTACGGGACACGGAGGTCAGCCCCAGCATTTT. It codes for CASSKVRTGHGGQPQHF.

CDR3 residues: CASSPDRGHNEKLFF. CDR3 coding DNA: TGTGCCAGCAGTCCGGACAGGGGCCATAATGAAAAACTGTTTTTT. This rearrangement joins TRBV5-6 to TRBJ1-4; 9 positions match TRBD1. The germline gives CDR1 SGHDT, CDR2 YYEEEE. There are 15 residues in the CDR3. The trim removed 5 bases at V and 4 bases at J, leaving 6 bases unmatched.

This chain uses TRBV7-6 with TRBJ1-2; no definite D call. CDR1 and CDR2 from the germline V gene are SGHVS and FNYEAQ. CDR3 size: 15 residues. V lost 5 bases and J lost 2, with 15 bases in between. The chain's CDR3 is CASSPTWGANYGYTF. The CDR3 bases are TGTGCCAGCAGCCCGACCTGGGGAGCAAACTATGGCTACACCTTC.

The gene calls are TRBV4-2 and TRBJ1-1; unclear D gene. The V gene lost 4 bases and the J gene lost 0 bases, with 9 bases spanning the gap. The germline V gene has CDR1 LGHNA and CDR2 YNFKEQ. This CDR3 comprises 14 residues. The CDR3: CASSPTRLNTEAFF. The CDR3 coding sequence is TGTGCCAGCAGCCCGACAAGACTGAACACTGAAGCTTTCTTT.

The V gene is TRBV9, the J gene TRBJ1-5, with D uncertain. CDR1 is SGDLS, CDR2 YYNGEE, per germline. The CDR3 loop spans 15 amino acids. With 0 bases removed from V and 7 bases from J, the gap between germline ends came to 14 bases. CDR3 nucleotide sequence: TGTGCCAGCAGCGTAGAGGGAGGTAAACTGCAGCCCCAGCATTTT. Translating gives CASSVEGGKLQPQHF.

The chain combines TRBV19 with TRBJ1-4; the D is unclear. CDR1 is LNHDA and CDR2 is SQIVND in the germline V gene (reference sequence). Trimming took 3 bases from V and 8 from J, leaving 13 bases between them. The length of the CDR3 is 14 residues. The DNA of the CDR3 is TGTGCCAGTAGTATGGACGGGGTTGGCGAAAAACTGTTTTTT. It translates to CASSMDGVGEKLFF.